These 2 T cell receptor beta chains share one sample of origin, sequenced in a study of read filtering for tumor transcriptome and immune sequencing. From approximately 430 ng of RNA, a library with molecular barcoded alpha/delta and beta/gamma adaptors was made. In TCRdb, the reads were re-called with MiXCR into one record per CDR3 protein. The profile covers around 41,000 distinct CDR3 sequences, with around 13% appearing a single time and more than 15% taken by the ten largest. The sample taken for sequencing was a population of CD138-negative cells sorted from bone marrow. The receptors originated from a donor at least 40 years old with multiple myeloma.

Many counts were recorded for this clonotype. The rearrangement links TRBV5-1 to TRBJ2-7; no definite D call. This CDR3 is built from 16 residues. V was cut by 1 base and J by 0 bases, with 14 bases left in between. The germline gives CDR1 SGHRS, CDR2 YFSETQ. Written as DNA, the CDR3 is TGCGCCAGCAGCTTGTGGGTCGGGCAAATCTCCTACGAGCAGTACTTC. Translating gives CASSLWVGQISYEQYF.

This sequence joins TRBV19 and TRBJ1-5; 10 bases align to TRBD1. This CDR3 spans 14 amino acids. Trimming took 5 bases from V and 6 from J; bases not matched to a gene: 4. Germline lookup yields CDR1 LNHDA and CDR2 SQIVND (reference sequence). The CDR3 sequence is CASSEGTGAQPQHF. The CDR3 DNA is TGTGCCAGTAGTGAAGGGACAGGGGCTCAGCCCCAGCATTTT. The variable domain in full, with the rest retrieved from reference TRBV19 and TRBJ1-5, is DGGITQSPKYLFRKEGQNVTLSCEQNLNHDAMYWYRQDPGQGLRLIYYSQIVNDFQKGDIAEGYSVSREKKESFPLTVTSAQKNPTAFYLCASSEGTGAQPQHFGDGTRLSIL.